At least ten counts were recorded for the clone carrying this T cell receptor beta chain. No antigen is known for it. As for time point: persistent/refractory GD, antithyroid drugs over 5 years with positive TRAb. From RNA extracted from PBMCs, the TCR library was made. These data originate in a study of regulatory T cells in long-lasting Graves disease. The wider study: Over 5 years of antithyroid drugs with positive TSH receptor antibodies was taken to mean persistent Graves' disease. Study-wide findings and caveats: With persistent disease, TRBV28, TRBJ1-2 and TRBJ2-5 were the favored segments. Rather than thyroid tissue, only peripheral blood underwent study.

Germline-derived CDR1 and CDR2 are SGHTA and FQGNSA. The CDR3 loop spans 13 amino acids. Unmatched junction bases numbered 1, after V lost 6 bases and J lost 1 base. CDR3 regions were amplified by Arm-PCR using iRepertoire HTBI primers to build TCR beta libraries. Each CDR3 protein is one row after TCRdb ran MiXCR on the multiplex PCR reads. The data hold 450,000 or so distinct CDR3 sequences, with around a fifth observed a single time. The source was peripheral blood mononuclear cells (PBMCs), collected when the disease was refractory, from a patient treated with antithyroid drugs. This clonotype was obtained from a female donor with Graves disease. The V gene is TRBV7-2, the J gene TRBJ2-7, with 9 bases fitting TRBD1. The CDR3 protein is CASSGQGSYEQYF. DNA for the CDR3: TGTGCCAGCAGTGGACAGGGGTCCTACGAGCAGTACTTC. Based on the CDR3 plus reference TRBV7-2 and TRBJ2-7, the full variable domain is GAGVSQSPSNKVTEKGKDVELRCDPISGHTALYWYRQSLGQGLEFLIYFQGNSAPDKSGLPSDRFSAERTGGSVSTLTIQRTQQEDSAVYLCASSGQGSYEQYFGPGTRLTVT.